The present T cell receptor (beta chain) was sequenced within a study of Tregs in tolerant kidney transplant recipients. As regards this clone: Antigen: not known.

This CDR3 is built from 13 residues. Deletions cut 3 bases from V and 4 bases from J, with 9 bases between. The germline CDR1 and CDR2 sequences are SGHTA and FQGTGA. Data came from immunoSEQ multiplex PCR; TCRdb stores just in-frame clones and leaves some out. The repertoire includes 60,000 or so clones, 83% of them detected once, and 4.5% to 6.5% sits in the top ten. Study-wide findings and caveats: Findings come from small patient numbers and require larger validation. Activated donor B cell expansion appeared to reveal the most relevant donor-specific TCRbeta repertoire. Biological reproducibility was not directly addressed in this study.

CD4+CD25+CD127- Tregs, CD4+CD25- non-Tregs, CD4 and CD8 cells were sorted. The receptor was derived from a human donor in good health. The rearrangement links TRBV7-3 to TRBJ1-1; D perhaps matches TRBD1 (5 bases). Material for sequencing was CD4+ T cells from blood. This CDR3 is CASSFSGVTEAFF. The CDR3 nucleotides are TGTGCCAGCAGCTTTTCGGGGGTCACTGAAGCTTTCTTT.